The rows below give T cell receptor beta chains drawn from one sample of a study of cytomegalovirus exposure and HLA in healthy donors. Here immunoSEQ multiplex PCR was the method, and the copy in TCRdb shows in-frame clones only, minus some. The sample lists over 120,000 clones; roughly 93% were seen once. Sequencing was performed on PBMCs. The source is a man aged 18 to 30 in good health and CMV-seropositive. CDR3s include the opening cysteine and the closing phenylalanine or tryptophan. Each record gives: J gene, D gene, clone size, V gene, CDR3 DNA, CDR3 protein. A D gene is named only where the DNA matches it firmly. Size is stated for part of the rows, as once, few or many counts, or as a class when the clone is expanded.

TRBJ2-7 | TRBD2 | NA | TRBV11-1 | TGTGCCAGCAGCTTAGCTTCAGTAGCGGGAGTTTACGAGCAGTACTTC | CASSLASVAGVYEQYF
TRBJ2-5 | TRBD1 | NA | TRBV7-9 | TGTGCCAGCAGCTTAGGGGGACAGGGATGGGAGACCCAGTACTTC | CASSLGGQGWETQYF
TRBJ2-3 | TRBD1 | NA | TRBV5-1 | TGCGCCAGCAGCCTTCCGACAGGGGGGAGCACAGATACGCAGTATTTT | CASSLPTGGSTDTQYF
TRBJ2-2 | NA | NA | TRBV28 | TGTGCCAGCAGTTTAAACAGCCCGAACACCGGGGAGCTGTTTTTT | CASSLNSPNTGELFF
TRBJ1-4 | TRBD1 | NA | TRBV28 | TGTGCCAGCAGCTTTATCGGGACAGGGGACGAAGAAAATGAAAAACTGTTTTTT | CASSFIGTGDEENEKLFF
TRBJ2-1 | TRBD2 | NA | TRBV7-8 | TGTGCCAGCAGCCGACTAGCGGGAGGGCCCGGGGAGCAGTTCTTC | CASSRLAGGPGEQFF
TRBJ2-1 | TRBD2 | NA | TRBV11-2 | TGTGCCAGCAGCGGGACTAGCGGGATCATTTCCTACAATGAGCAGTTCTTC | CASSGTSGIISYNEQFF
TRBJ2-5 | NA | NA | TRBV6-1 | TGTGCCAGCAGACTACCAGGGAAAGAGACCCAGTACTTC | CASRLPGKETQYF
TRBJ2-3 | NA | NA | TRBV1 | TGCACCAGCACCGGGGGGAGATGGACAGATACGCAGTATTTT | CTSTGGRWTDTQYF
TRBJ2-1 | NA | once | TRBV6-5 | TGTGCCAGCACCGACGGGCGGGACAATGAGCAGTTCTTC | CASTDGRDNEQFF
TRBJ2-7 | TRBD1 | NA | TRBV18 | TGTGCCAGCTCACCACCGACAGGGCGCTACGAGCAGTACTTC | CASSPPTGRYEQYF
TRBJ2-3 | NA | NA | TRBV28 | TGTGCCAGCACCTTGGGTGGAGACCGCACAGATACGCAGTATTTT | CASTLGGDRTDTQYF
TRBJ2-7 | TRBD2 | NA | TRBV5-4 | TGTGCCAGCAGCAAGGGACTAGCGGGAGGCCAACTCTACGAGCAGTACTTC | CASSKGLAGGQLYEQYF
TRBJ1-1 | TRBD1 | NA | TRBV9 | TGTGCCAGCAGCGCACACCGGGACAGGGTCAACACTGAAGCTTTCTTT | CASSAHRDRVNTEAFF
TRBJ1-4 | NA | NA | TRBV2 | TGTGCCAGCAGGGAGGGCTTTTCTAATGAAAAACTGTTTTTT | CASREGFSNEKLFF
TRBJ2-1 | NA | NA | TRBV14 | TGTGCCAGCAGCCAAGATGGCTGGCACTCCTACAATGAGCAGTTCTTC | CASSQDGWHSYNEQFF
TRBJ2-7 | TRBD1 | NA | TRBV27 | TGTGCCAGCAGTGTCACCCCCCCAGACAGGGGGCTTCGGCACGAGCAGTACTTC | CASSVTPPDRGLRHEQYF
TRBJ1-5 | TRBD1 | NA | TRBV5-1 | TGCGCCAGCAATGAAGGGACAGGGGATCAGCCCCAGCATTTT | CASNEGTGDQPQHF
TRBJ2-1 | TRBD2 | NA | TRBV2 | TGTGCCAGCAGTGATCCAGCGGGAGTCAAGAATGAGCAGTTCTTC | CASSDPAGVKNEQFF
TRBJ2-7 | TRBD2 | NA | TRBV5-6 | TGTGCCAGCAGCCCCGGGGGGTCCTCCTACGAGCAGTACTTC | CASSPGGSSYEQYF
TRBJ1-1 | TRBD1 | NA | TRBV19 | TGTGCCAGTAGTCATCAGGGGGACACTGAAGCTTTCTTT | CASSHQGDTEAFF
TRBJ2-2 | TRBD1 | NA | TRBV7-6 | TGTGCCAGCAGCAGGACAGGGGCCGGGGAGCTGTTTTTT | CASSRTGAGELFF